A selection of T cell receptor beta chains follows, all from one sample in a study of T cell changes during pregnancy in multiple sclerosis. Sequencing used immunoSEQ multiplex PCR; TCRdb keeps in-frame clones, though not all of them. Of approximately 89,000 clones in the sample, approximately 94% were seen once. The sample was peripheral blood, taken in the third trimester of pregnancy. The receptors shown here come from a female donor with multiple sclerosis, enrolled in a pregnancy study. CDR3s include the opening cysteine and the closing phenylalanine or tryptophan. D genes are given only for firm matches. Size is omitted from some rows. Given values are once, few, many or a class for expanded clones.

TRBV14	TRBJ1-2	.	TRBD1	CASATTGGEGYTF	TGTGCCAGCGCGACCACAGGGGGCGAAGGCTACACCTTC
TRBV5-1	TRBJ1-1	once	.	CASSSTVNTEAFF	TGCGCCAGCAGCTCGACAGTGAACACTGAAGCCTTCTTT
TRBV9	TRBJ2-7	.	.	CASSVTLNYEQYF	TGTGCCAGCAGCGTAACGCTAAACTACGAGCAGTACTTC
TRBV18	TRBJ2-3	.	.	CASSPTGGRTDTQYF	TGTGCCAGCTCACCAACCGGGGGTAGGACAGATACGCAGTATTTT
TRBV4-2	TRBJ2-3	.	TRBD1	CASSQDYKGDRRPSPTDTQYF	TGTGCCAGCAGCCAAGATTACAAGGGGGACAGGCGCCCCTCTCCCACAGATACGCAGTATTTT
TRBV6-1	TRBJ1-2	.	.	CASSETSGGYTF	TGTGCCAGCAGTGAAACCTCGGGGGGCTACACCTTC
TRBV4-1	TRBJ1-3	.	.	CASSQDASRYTIYF	TGCGCCAGCAGCCAAGATGCCTCTCGGTACACCATATATTTT
TRBV6-6	TRBJ1-2	.	TRBD1	CASSYTKETGNYGYTF	TGTGCCAGCAGTTATACGAAAGAGACAGGGAACTATGGCTACACCTTC
TRBV2	TRBJ1-6	.	.	CASSGVGDNSPLHF	TGTGCCAGCAGCGGGGTCGGGGATAATTCACCCCTCCACTTT
TRBV6-5	TRBJ1-3	.	TRBD1	CASSRTGDTIYF	TGTGCCAGCAGCCGGACAGGGGACACCATATATTTT
TRBV27	TRBJ2-5	.	TRBD2	CASSLSGLAGGETQYF	TGTGCCAGCAGTTTATCGGGACTAGCGGGGGGGGAGACCCAGTACTTC
TRBV20-1	TRBJ1-2	.	.	CSATGDGYTF	TGCAGTGCTACAGGGGATGGCTACACCTTC
TRBV30	TRBJ1-6	.	.	CAWTGYNSPLHF	TGTGCCTGGACAGGGTATAATTCACCCCTCCACTTT
TRBV2	TRBJ2-1	.	.	CASSPGTSLNEQFF	TGTGCCAGCAGTCCCGGGACTTCTTTGAATGAGCAGTTCTTC
TRBV15	TRBJ1-5	.	.	CATSKGEGQPQHF	TGTGCCACCAGCAAGGGGGAGGGTCAGCCCCAGCATTTT
TRBV5-1	TRBJ2-1	.	.	CASTSGGNNEQFF	TGCGCCAGCACCTCAGGAGGGAACAATGAGCAGTTCTTC
TRBV13	TRBJ2-7	.	TRBD1	CASRPTGEAYEQYF	TGTGCCAGCAGACCCACAGGGGAAGCCTACGAGCAGTACTTC
TRBV9	TRBJ1-1	.	TRBD1	CASSVEGQLNTEAFF	TGTGCCAGCAGCGTAGAGGGACAGCTAAACACTGAAGCTTTCTTT
TRBV2	TRBJ1-5	.	.	CASGFAQSNQPQHF	TGTGCCAGCGGGTTTGCACAGAGCAATCAGCCCCAGCATTTT
TRBV18	TRBJ2-3	.	TRBD2	CASSPSFPSGSTDTQYF	TGTGCCAGCTCACCATCTTTTCCTAGCGGGTCCACAGATACGCAGTATTTT
TRBV7-3	TRBJ2-1	once	.	CASSLRGVSGNEQFF	TGTGCCAGCAGCTTACGCGGGGTTTCGGGCAATGAGCAGTTCTTC
TRBV4-1	TRBJ2-1	.	.	CASSQAPLTYSYNEQFF	TGCGCCAGCAGCCAAGCGCCACTGACATACTCCTACAATGAGCAGTTCTTC
TRBV6-5	TRBJ2-7	.	.	CASRAGGTYEQYF	TGTGCCAGCAGAGCCGGGGGTACCTACGAGCAGTACTTC
TRBV9	TRBJ2-1	.	.	CASSVAALGLHEQFF	TGTGCCAGCAGCGTAGCGGCACTAGGTCTACATGAGCAGTTCTTC
TRBV11-2	TRBJ2-3	.	TRBD2	CASSLEGLAGSDTQYF	TGTGCCAGCAGCTTAGAGGGACTAGCGGGGTCAGATACGCAGTATTTT
TRBV7-9	TRBJ1-4	.	.	CASSLVRGKLFF	TGTGCCAGCAGCTTAGTAAGGGGGAAACTGTTTTTT
TRBV7-4	TRBJ1-5	.	TRBD1	CAITLSGTGGDSGNQPQHF	TGTGCCATCACACTGTCCGGGACAGGGGGCGACTCGGGCAATCAGCCCCAGCATTTT
TRBV11-2	TRBJ2-5	.	TRBD1	CASSLRRGTGATVETQYF	TGTGCCAGCAGCTTACGTCGGGGGACAGGGGCCACGGTAGAGACCCAGTACTTC
TRBV30	TRBJ2-5	.	.	CAWTGRRQETQYF	TGTGCCTGGACAGGGCGGAGACAAGAGACCCAGTACTTC
TRBV27	TRBJ1-4	.	.	CASSGAESPGEKLFF	TGTGCCAGCAGTGGGGCGGAGAGCCCCGGGGAAAAACTGTTTTTT
TRBV9	TRBJ2-5	.	TRBD1	CASSLWDSQETQYF	TGTGCCAGCAGCCTATGGGACAGTCAAGAGACCCAGTACTTC
TRBV27	TRBJ1-2	.	TRBD1	CASSLSRQGEGYTF	TGTGCCAGCAGTTTATCGAGACAGGGGGAAGGCTACACCTTC
TRBV9	TRBJ2-1	.	.	CASSQSRGEQFF	TGTGCCAGCAGCCAATCCCGGGGTGAGCAGTTCTTC
TRBV13	TRBJ1-2	.	.	CASLSSGYANYGYTF	TGTGCCAGCTTGAGTTCGGGGTATGCTAACTATGGCTACACCTTC
TRBV6-5	TRBJ2-3	.	.	CASSSGGPQYF	TGTGCCAGCAGTTCCGGGGGGCCGCAGTATTTT
TRBV5-4	TRBJ2-1	.	TRBD2	CASSSISGGARNEQFF	TGTGCCAGCAGCTCCATCAGCGGGGGGGCCCGAAATGAGCAGTTCTTC
TRBV6-5	TRBJ1-2	once	TRBD1	CASTQTGERGGYTF	TGTGCCAGCACCCAGACAGGGGAGAGAGGCGGCTACACCTTC
TRBV30	TRBJ1-3	.	TRBD1	CAWSVPGQSGNTIYF	TGTGCCTGGAGTGTACCGGGACAGTCTGGAAACACCATATATTTT
TRBV19	TRBJ2-1	.	.	CASSQGAYNEQFF	TGTGCCAGTAGTCAGGGTGCCTACAATGAGCAGTTCTTC
TRBV5-1	TRBJ1-1	.	.	CASSTGGGTEAFF	TGCGCCAGCAGCACCGGGGGGGGCACTGAAGCTTTCTTT
TRBV7-9	TRBJ2-5	.	TRBD2	CASSSSGGARETQYF	TGTGCCAGCAGCTCTAGCGGGGGGGCCCGGGAGACCCAGTACTTC
TRBV11-2	TRBJ2-7	.	.	CASSGPRDAGSYEQYF	TGTGCCAGCAGCGGACCTCGGGACGCGGGAAGCTACGAGCAGTACTTC
TRBV28	TRBJ1-6	few	.	CASSYGTPNSPLHF	TGTGCCAGCAGCTATGGGACACCAAATTCACCCCTCCACTTT
TRBV9	TRBJ2-7	once	TRBD2	CASSRRGVRDEQYF	TGTGCCAGCAGCCGGCGGGGGGTCCGAGACGAGCAGTACTTC
TRBV2	TRBJ1-5	.	.	CASSDPGGAQWDQPQHF	TGTGCCAGCAGTGACCCCGGAGGGGCCCAGTGGGATCAGCCCCAGCATTTT
TRBV5-1	TRBJ1-1	.	.	CASSWGRGNTEAFF	TGCGCCAGCAGCTGGGGCCGCGGGAACACTGAAGCTTTCTTT
TRBV19	TRBJ1-1	.	TRBD1	CASSIWTGDTEAFF	TGTGCCAGTAGTATTTGGACAGGAGACACTGAAGCTTTCTTT
TRBV6-1	TRBJ2-1	.	.	CASSDPLRVYNEQFF	TGTGCCAGCAGTGATCCCCTCAGGGTTTACAATGAGCAGTTCTTC
TRBV29-1	TRBJ1-5	.	.	CSVEMGAGQPQHF	TGCAGCGTTGAAATGGGGGCGGGTCAGCCCCAGCATTTT
TRBV12-5	TRBJ1-2	.	.	CASAPGLYGYTF	TGTGCTAGTGCCCCAGGACTCTATGGCTACACCTTC